This T cell receptor beta chain was identified in a study of blood T cells in healthy people across ages. A second PCR of about 7 to 12 cycles used a sample-barcoded 5' primer and a J-beta primer mix. TCRdb independently ran MiXCR on the 5' RACE reads; one entry per CDR3 protein. The repertoire holds around 800,000 distinct CDR3 sequences, with roughly 25% as singletons. These records were also assigned to another study, of T cells of mothers and their children.

The clonotype originates from a boy aged 5 to 17 in good health. Sequencing was performed on blood.

The DNA for the CDR3 is TGTGCCAGCAGCAAAGGGGTTGGGGGGACCTTAAATGAGCAGTTCTTC. Translation: CASSKGVGGTLNEQFF. The chain recombines TRBV21-1 with TRBJ2-5; the table's D call TRBD1 went unverified against the DNA. The J call is in doubt because the DNA end fits TRBJ2-1 better. TRBV21-1 is a pseudogene locus. The length of the CDR3 is 16 residues.